This TCR beta chain was profiled in a study of regulatory T cells in long-lasting Graves disease. The study, taken as a whole, reports: Analysis covered peripheral blood alone, not thyroid tissue. Those with persistent disease had in common more public clonotypes (about 2,500) than new patients (roughly 1,000). Repertoires from persistent disease leaned toward TRBV28, TRBJ1-2 and TRBJ2-5.

For TCR beta, libraries came from iRepertoire HTBI primers and Arm-PCR of CDR3 regions. Each CDR3 protein gets one entry after TCRdb re-called the multiplex PCR reads with MiXCR. Altogether approximately 380,000 distinct CDR3 sequences are present, less than 25% being singletons, with the ten largest covering less than 25%. As for time point: persistent/refractory GD, antithyroid drugs over 5 years with positive TRAb. PBMC-extracted RNA yielded the TCR library. Collection of peripheral blood (around 10 milliliters) was done using EDTA tubes. Germline V gene data show CDR1 as SGHTA and CDR2 as FQGTGA. Trimming cost V 5 bases and J 2 bases; bases outside gene matches: 11. The CDR3 sequence is 16 residues long. Worth noting for this clonotype: No antigen is known for it.

This specimen was peripheral blood mononuclear cells (PBMCs), taken when the disease was refractory, from a patient treated with antithyroid drugs. The origin of this receptor is a female donor with Graves disease. This sequence joins TRBV7-3 and TRBJ2-5; TRBD1 matches 7 bases. As DNA, the CDR3 is TGTGCCAGCAGCCATGGCTTACTGGGACAGCAAGAGACCCAGTACTTC. Protein product: CASSHGLLGQQETQYF.